The 31 T cell receptor beta chains reported below all come from one sample, sequenced in a study of blood T cells in healthy people across ages. Next came a second PCR, run for about 7 to 12 cycles, which used a sample-barcoded 5' primer along with a J-beta primer mix. TCRdb re-analysed the 5' RACE reads in MiXCR, keeping a single row per CDR3 protein. This sample has hundreds of thousands of distinct CDR3 sequences, with 25% to 35% found just once. The data were also submitted as part of a second study, on T cells of mothers and their children.

The specimen sequenced was blood. These receptors all stem from a boy aged 2 to 10 in good health.

The table lists this clonotype with a few counts. The chain combines TRBV29-1 with TRBJ1-2, with 8 bases matching TRBD1. Germline CDR1 reads SQVTM; CDR2 reads ANQGSEA. The CDR3 consists of 11 residues. J gave up 6 bases and V 4 bases, and 1 base lay outside the gene matches. The CDR3, as DNA: TGCAGCGTTGGACAGGGGAATGGCTACACCTTC. Protein: CSVGQGNGYTF.

The V gene is TRBV7-9, the J gene TRBJ2-1, with no clear D. Germline-derived CDR1 and CDR2 are SEHNR and FQNEAQ (reference sequence). The germline V and J ends were trimmed by 5 bases and 8 bases, with 13 bases remaining between them. This CDR3 is 13 amino acids long. The CDR3 DNA sequence: TGTGCCAGCAGCAGCCGGGTTTACCATGAGCAGTTCTTC. Protein product: CASSSRVYHEQFF.

A single count supports this clonotype. The chain combines TRBV28 with TRBJ2-3; D might be TRBD1 or TRBD2, each matching 5 bases. This CDR3 spans 15 amino acids. The germline V and J ends were trimmed by 5 bases and 0 bases, with 12 bases remaining between them. CDR1 and CDR2 (germline): MDHEN, SYDVKM. The CDR3 bases are TGTGCCAGCAGTGAATGGGGGTCTAGCACAGATACGCAGTATTTT. Encoded protein: CASSEWGSSTDTQYF.

The chain links TRBV28 to TRBJ2-5; no reliable D call. TRBJ2-1 matches the DNA end more closely, so the J call is doubtful. The germline V gene has CDR1 MDHEN and CDR2 SYDVKM. The CDR3 extends over 14 amino acids. The CDR3 spells CASSLATNNNEQFF. As DNA, the CDR3 is TGTGCCAGCAGTTTAGCAACAAATAATAATGAGCAGTTCTTC.

The rearrangement links TRBV20-1 to TRBJ1-1; D may be TRBD1 (6 bases). V lost 5 bases, J lost 1 base, and 20 bases lay in between. The CDR3 sequence is 16 residues long. Germline V gene data show CDR1 as DFQATT and CDR2 as SNEGSKA (reference sequence). The CDR3, as DNA: TGCAGTGCTTCCAAAGCCGGGGGCCGAGGGAACACTGAAGCTTTCTTT. Amino acid sequence: CSASKAGGRGNTEAFF.

At least ten counts were recorded for this clonotype. The V and J genes are TRBV20-1 and TRBJ2-7; D tentatively fits TRBD1 or TRBD2 (7 bases each). From germline, CDR1 is DFQATT and CDR2 SNEGSKA (reference sequence). The CDR3 runs 15 residues. The V end was cut by 0 bases, the J end by 3 bases, with 15 bases between. DNA for the CDR3: TGCAGTGCTAGAGATTCCCAGGGGGACTACTACGAGCAGTACTTC. Amino acid sequence: CSARDSQGDYYEQYF.

The genes are TRBV10-3 and TRBJ2-5; no clear D. TRBJ2-7 matches the DNA end more closely, so the J call is doubtful. The CDR3 totals 15 residues. Germline V gene data show CDR1 as ENHRY and CDR2 as SYGVKD. The CDR3 nucleotides read TGTGCCATCAGTGAATCATATGGCAATCTCTACGAGCAGTACTTC. This encodes CAISESYGNLYEQYF.

This clonotype was seen more than once but under ten times. CDR3 region: CATSRVGRGLTEQYF. The CDR3 DNA is TGTGCCACCAGCAGAGTCGGCAGGGGACTGACCGAGCAGTACTTC. The chain links TRBV15 to TRBJ2-7; D possibly matches TRBD1 or TRBD2 (6 bases each). V lost 1 base, J lost 6 bases, and 16 bases lay in between. The CDR3 is 15 amino acids. Looked up from germline, CDR1 is LNHNV and CDR2 is YYDKDF (reference sequence). Drawing the rest from reference TRBV15 and TRBJ2-7, the complete variable domain is DAMVIQNPRYQVTQFGKPVTLSCSQTLNHNVMYWYQQKSSQAPKLLFHYYDKDFNNEADTPDNFQSRRPNTSFCFLDIRSPGLGDTAMYLCATSRVGRGLTEQYFGPGTRLTVT.

J is TRBJ2-3 and V is TRBV24-1; a weak D match, TRBD2 (6 bases). V lost 9 bases, J lost 0 bases, and 12 bases lay in between. This CDR3 spans 14 amino acids. From germline, CDR1 is KGHDR and CDR2 SFDVKD. The CDR3 DNA follows: TGTGCCACCGCACCGGGGGTAAGCACAGATACGCAGTATTTT. Protein: CATAPGVSTDTQYF.

This sequence joins TRBV20-1 and TRBJ2-5, with TRBD1 matching 7 bases. The CDR3 contains 13 residues. Losses at the gene ends were 6 bases for V and 4 bases for J; bases not matched to a gene: 8. The germline V gene has CDR1 DFQATT and CDR2 SNEGSKA (reference sequence). Here the CDR3 reads CSAQQGSLETQYF. In DNA form, the CDR3 reads TGCAGTGCCCAACAGGGGTCTCTAGAGACCCAGTACTTC.

A few counts support this clonotype. J is TRBJ2-7 and V is TRBV7-8; D is uncertain. Trimming left V 7 bases short and J 7 bases short, with 14 bases between. This CDR3 contains 12 residues. From germline, CDR1 is SGHVS and CDR2 FQNEAQ. CDR3 DNA: TGTGCCAGCATCGCAGGAACTGGGGAGCAGTACTTC. Translating it yields CASIAGTGEQYF.

The rearrangement uses TRBV29-1 and TRBJ1-5; TRBD1 might be the D (5 bases). The CDR3 covers 14 residues. V was shortened by 5 bases and J by 11 bases, with 22 bases between the two germline ends. The V gene's germline CDR1 is SQVTM and CDR2 ANQGSEA. The CDR3 sequence is CSVSSGTAGFAQHF. The CDR3, as DNA: TGCAGCGTTTCCTCCGGGACCGCCGGGTTCGCCCAGCATTTT.

The V call is TRBV20-1, the J call TRBJ2-1, with 12 positions matching TRBD2. The CDR3 extends over 14 amino acids. Unmatched junction bases numbered 4, after V lost 2 bases and J lost 8 bases. Germline V gene sequence: CDR1 DFQATT, CDR2 SNEGSKA (reference sequence). In DNA form, the CDR3 reads TGCAGTGCTAGACGGACTAGCGGGAACGATGAGCAGTTCTTC. It encodes CSARRTSGNDEQFF.

Only a few counts were recorded for this clonotype. The V gene is TRBV29-1, the J gene TRBJ2-4; the match to TRBD1 covers 9 bases. V was pared by 6 bases and J by 6 bases, with 9 bases of the junction left unmatched. This CDR3 contains 14 residues. Germline CDR1 reads SQVTM; CDR2 reads ANQGSEA. The CDR3 nucleotides read TGCAGCGTCTACAAATTGACAGGGGGAAACATTCAGTACTTC. Protein: CSVYKLTGGNIQYF. The variable domain in full, completed from reference TRBV29-1 and TRBJ2-4, reads SAVISQKPSRDICQRGTSLTIQCQVDSQVTMMFWYRQQPGQSLTLIATANQGSEATYESGFVIDKFPISRPNLTFSTLTVSNMSPEDSSIYLCSVYKLTGGNIQYFGAGTRLSVL.

This clonotype was picked up one time. This sequence joins TRBV7-6 and TRBJ1-5, with a tentative D call TRBD1 (5 bases). The germline CDR1 and CDR2 sequences are SGHVS and FNYEAQ. With 1 base removed from V and 3 bases from J, the gap between germline ends came to 10 bases. CDR3 length: 15 amino acids. The CDR3 is CASSLVPGSNQPQHF. CDR3 in DNA: TGTGCCAGCAGCTTAGTCCCAGGGTCCAATCAGCCCCAGCATTTT.

There are a few counts of this clonotype. The chain combines TRBV5-1 with TRBJ2-5; D uncertain. With the DNA end fitting TRBJ2-7 better, the J assignment may be wrong. The CDR3 consists of 14 residues. Germline V gene data show CDR1 as SGHRS and CDR2 as YFSETQ. The CDR3 here is CASAPNGYTYEQYF. In nucleotides, the CDR3 is TGCGCCAGCGCACCCAACGGTTATACCTACGAGCAGTACTTC.

The CDR3 protein is CASSRVGPSANYGYTF. CDR3 bases: TGTGCCAGCAGCAGGGTGGGCCCTTCAGCTAACTATGGCTACACCTTC. The V and J genes are TRBV12-3 or TRBV12-4 and TRBJ1-2, with D maybe TRBD1 (5 bases). This CDR3 region has 16 residues. V lost 6 bases and J lost 0, with 17 bases in between.

This clonotype was seen more than once but under ten times. This chain uses TRBV13 with TRBJ1-2; D remains unclear. CDR1 PRHDT and CDR2 FYEKMQ come from the germline V gene (reference sequence). V was trimmed by 8 bases and J by 2 bases, leaving 6 bases between them. The CDR3 is 11 amino acids. In DNA form, the CDR3 reads TGTGCCAGCGGTCAGAACTATGGCTACACCTTC. It codes for CASGQNYGYTF.

V is TRBV3-1 and J is TRBJ1-2; D is unresolved. The CDR3 has 17 amino acids. V lost 4 bases, J lost 0 bases, and 18 bases lay in between. CDR1 LGHDT and CDR2 YNNKEL come from the germline V gene (reference sequence). The CDR3 DNA reads as TGTGCCAGCAGCCCCCACCCTCGACTTTACACTAACTATGGCTACACCTTC. Translated, it gives CASSPHPRLYTNYGYTF.

V gene TRBV7-6 combines with J gene TRBJ1-2; D is ambiguous. V lost 4 bases, J lost 1 base, and 13 bases lay in between. The CDR3 sequence is 15 residues long. Germline values: CDR1 SGHVS, CDR2 FNYEAQ. The CDR3 region has the DNA TGTGCCAGCAGCTCTCAGCCCGGCAGTAACTATGGCTACACCTTC. Amino acids: CASSSQPGSNYGYTF.

This clonotype has a handful of counts. The chain employs TRBV12-3 or TRBV12-4 and TRBJ2-2; weak D call: TRBD2 (6 bases). The CDR3 is 15 amino acids. V gave up 3 bases and J gave up 7 bases, with 15 bases separating them. CDR3 in DNA: TGTGCCAGCAGTTTCTTGGAGGGCCGGGACGGGGAGCTGTTTTTT. Protein sequence: CASSFLEGRDGELFF.

The V gene is TRBV6-1, the J gene TRBJ2-7; possibly TRBD2 for D (5 bases). CDR1 MNHNS and CDR2 SASEGT come from the germline V gene. V lost 4 bases and J 2 bases, leaving 15 bases between the germline ends. The CDR3 loop spans 15 amino acids. CDR3 in DNA: TGTGCCAGCAGTGCTAACCTCCGAGGGACCTACGAGCAGTACTTC. Translation gives CASSANLRGTYEQYF.

This clonotype came up a few times. The V gene is TRBV5-4, the J gene TRBJ2-3; TRBD2 aligns across 11 bases. Germline V CDR1 and CDR2: SGHNT, YYREEE (reference sequence). V lost 4 bases to trimming and J lost 1 base; unmatched junction nucleotides: 5. The CDR3 is 16 amino acids. CDR3 region: CASSARLAGRTDTQYF. The CDR3 DNA follows: TGTGCCAGCAGCGCTCGACTAGCGGGACGCACAGATACGCAGTATTTT.

V is TRBV15 and J is TRBJ1-6; 8 nucleotides line up with TRBD1. The CDR3 is 15 amino acids. Germline V gene data show CDR1 as LNHNV and CDR2 as YYDKDF (reference sequence). The junction had 5 bases not matched to a gene; V was cut back by 5 bases and J by 5 bases. Here the CDR3 DNA reads TGTGCCACCAGCGCCAAGACAGGGGATAATTCACCCCTCCACTTT. Translation: CATSAKTGDNSPLHF.

This clonotype was found a few times. The chain joins TRBV7-2 to TRBJ2-1, with 9 bases that match TRBD2. The trim removed 2 bases at V and 4 bases at J, leaving 3 bases unmatched. The germline gives CDR1 SGHTA, CDR2 FQGNSA. This CDR3 region has 15 residues. The CDR3 is CASSLRRGGYNEQFF. CDR3 nucleotide sequence: TGTGCCAGCAGCTTACGGCGGGGGGGGTACAATGAGCAGTTCTTC. Looking up the rest from reference TRBV7-2 and TRBJ2-1 gives the full variable domain: GAGVSQSPSNKVTEKGKDVELRCDPISGHTALYWYRQSLGQGLEFLIYFQGNSAPDKSGLPSDRFSAERTGGSVSTLTIQRTQQEDSAVYLCASSLRRGGYNEQFFGPGTRLTVL.

This clonotype has only one observation. The chain uses TRBV6-6 and TRBJ2-4; the D gene is possibly TRBD1 (5 bases). The germline gives CDR1 MNHNY, CDR2 SVGAGI (reference sequence). Trimming pared 2 bases from V and 3 bases from J, leaving 11 bases between. CDR3 size: 15 residues. CDR3 in DNA: TGTGCCAGCAGTTACCTGACAGTTAACAAAAACATTCAGTACTTC. It encodes CASSYLTVNKNIQYF.

The rearrangement joins TRBV12-3 or TRBV12-4 to TRBJ1-2; D is undetermined. The CDR3 is made up of 14 amino acids. Trimming removed 5 bases from V and 3 bases from J, with 13 bases in between. The CDR3 reads CASSPESRYYGYTF. The CDR3 region has the DNA TGTGCCAGCAGTCCTGAGTCCAGGTACTATGGCTACACCTTC.

As DNA, the CDR3 is TGTGCCAGCAGTTTAGCCCAGGGTTTGTACGAGCAGTACTTC. It codes for CASSLAQGLYEQYF. The rearrangement joins TRBV27 to TRBJ2-7, with D possibly matching TRBD1 (5 bases). CDR1 and CDR2 (germline): MNHEY, SMNVEV (reference sequence). V was cut by 2 bases and J by 4 bases, with 12 bases left in between. The CDR3 is 14 amino acids.

The table lists this clonotype with many counts. This sequence joins TRBV4-2 and TRBJ1-2; 8 nucleotides agree with TRBD1. Germline V gene data show CDR1 as LGHNA and CDR2 as YNFKEQ. This CDR3 comprises 16 residues. With 4 bases clipped from V and 4 bases from J, the junction kept 11 bases outside the gene matches. The CDR3 protein is CASSPLAGGGVYGYTF. CDR3 DNA sequence: TGTGCCAGCAGCCCCCTTGCAGGGGGCGGTGTCTATGGCTACACCTTC.

Only a few counts were recorded for this clonotype. The V and J genes are TRBV4-3 and TRBJ2-1; 7 nucleotides line up with TRBD2. The length of the CDR3 is 15 residues. The V segment lost 1 base and the J segment 9 bases; nucleotides outside the gene matches: 9. The germline V gene has CDR1 LGHNA and CDR2 YSLEER. CDR3 residues: CASSQVPGGESEQFF. DNA of the CDR3: TGCGCCAGCAGCCAAGTCCCGGGGGGTGAAAGTGAGCAGTTCTTC.

The chain couples TRBV10-3 to TRBJ2-7; D may correspond to TRBD1 or TRBD2 (5 bases each). Germline CDR1 is ENHRY and CDR2 is SYGVKD. V lost 5 bases and J lost 4, with 15 bases in between. The CDR3 is 14 residues long. The CDR3, as DNA: TGTGCCATCAGTTCCGGGACCAATCAGTACGAGCAGTACTTC. Its translation is CAISSGTNQYEQYF.